The clone carrying this T cell receptor (beta chain) was detected only a few times. The target antigen is unknown. This entry belongs to a study of response to subunit inactivated influenza vaccine. General study points: The authors suggested that few new T cells are recruited per seasonal influenza vaccination.

The CDR3 loop spans 16 amino acids. Trimming removed 3 bases from V and 1 base from J; junction bases left unmatched: 8. Germline lookup yields CDR1 MGHRA and CDR2 YSYEKL. A single record per CDR3 protein comes from TCRdb applying MiXCR to the RT-PCR reads. The sample carries 450,000 to 600,000 distinct CDR3 sequences, around 7.9% recorded once. This chain connects TRBV4-1 to TRBJ2-7; the match to TRBD1 covers 8 bases. The receptor comes from a man aged 45 to 75 who received an inactivated influenza vaccine. Material: PBMCs from blood, obtained about 24 months after vaccination. The CDR3 coding sequence is TGCGCCAGCAGCCAGAGTTTACAGGGGGATTCCTACGAGCAGTACTTC. This sequence encodes CASSQSLQGDSYEQYF.